This section outlines one T cell receptor (beta chain) sequence together with its context. Its antigen has not been determined. No base-level quality is on record; no much larger clone is a single base apart. This sample is drawn from a study of blood T cell repertoires in COVID-19 (dated by TCRdb to the early 2020s). Broadly, across the study: The collaborator samples originated in the United States, Italy and Spain and spanned the acute and convalescent phases of COVID-19. The sample metadata nearly always contained a de-identified subject ID, COVID-19 status, age in years and sex. HLA class I and class II types, where available, came from metadata supplied by the sample provider rather than from assay-based typing. A freely available public database, intended as a resource for researchers studying the immune response to SARS-CoV-2, is where the repertoires were released. The material from the prospective study consisted of cDNA or gDNA derived from T cells, B-cell-depleted T cells, or PBMCs. Subjects who had been exposed to COVID-19, were actively infected with it, or had recovered from it provided the deeply sampled blood TCRbeta repertoires that made up the dataset. Samples came from the ongoing ImmuneRACE study (first 160 participants) plus 1,254 subjects from 6 global collaborators.

Participants in the prospective study were aged 18 to 89 years, lived in some 24 United States geographic areas, and enrolled through a virtual design. In the prospective study, participants were assigned to cohorts based on the clinical history participants reported in a screening survey and a study questionnaire. In the prospective study, whole blood, serum and a nasopharyngeal or oropharyngeal swab were collected from each participant by mobile phlebotomists. Prospective study participants could optionally give additional blood draws and questionnaires over an approximately two-month period. Prospective study blood samples were shipped either frozen or at room temperature before DNA extraction. What the research found in general, with its limitations: Clinical and demographic metadata were provided uncurated, with the amount varying by source and participant.

The immunoSEQ Assay, a bias-controlled multiplex PCR, was used to amplify TCRbeta CDR3 regions from genomic DNA. As for how the authors treated the data: The number of nucleated cells in each sample was estimated from the amplification of reference gene primers within the assay. To quantify the absolute abundance of each unique TCRbeta CDR3 rearrangement, sequence reads were collapsed and filtered. For each sample, productive Simpson clonality was calculated as the square root of Simpson's diversity index across productive rearrangements. What TCRdb holds here is the immuneACCESS table cut down to in-frame rearrangements. Part of the clones is not present; checked against another copy, under half of the missing clones reflect an unresolved V gene, and the others are unexplained. Clonal size and the V and J genes are those of that table, whereas D and trimming came from the DNA. The sample profile shows 200,000 or so clones; 70% to 90% of them were found once. Approximately 7.4% of the sample lies in the top ten.

Spanning cysteine to phenylalanine, the CDR3 consists of 15 amino acids. Solely the CDR3 DNA is kept, with 45 bases framed from the first base. Deletion took 3 bases off V and 8 bases off J, with a span of 19 bases between the germline ends. The germline V gene encodes CDR1 KGHSH and CDR2 LQKENI. This TCR was sampled from a woman aged 35 to 49 with acute COVID-19. This chain joins TRBV18 to TRBJ1-2; matching of 5 bases hints at TRBD1 as the D gene. Input material: PBMCs or T cells enriched from blood (not recorded which). The CDR3 has the sequence CASSPPLRDTEGYTF. The DNA reads TGTGCCAGCTCACCGCCCCTCAGGGATACAGAAGGCTACACCTTC.